The text below deals with one T cell receptor beta chain. Its matching antigen is unknown. The CDR3 loop spans 15 amino acids. Germline loops: CDR1 SGHTA, CDR2 FQGTGA. Between the trimmed V and J ends, which lost 0 bases and 1 base, there was a span of 7 bases. The sample belongs to a study of cytomegalovirus exposure and HLA in healthy donors. Study-wide findings and caveats: In vitro testing confirmed a few CMV-associated chains as specific for CMV antigens. One later analysis reportedly identified an Asian-associated ancestry cluster that showed fewer N-insertions than the roughly 600-donor mean. Later, TCR association rates were found to vary by HLA locus, highest for DRB1 and lowest for HLA-C. When the data were analyzed later, several of the most significant clusters appeared to be linked to common viral pathogens.

A multiplex PCR was run with 60 Vbeta primers and 13 Jbeta primers. Generated by immunoSEQ multiplex PCR, the TCRdb table keeps only in-frame clones and is missing some. The data contain around 140,000 clones, approximately 82% of them seen just once; the ten biggest clones take up approximately 1.4%. This TCR was sampled from a man in his forties or fifties in good health and CMV-seronegative. Sequencing was carried out using PBMCs. The chain combines TRBV7-3 with TRBJ2-1, with a weak D call TRBD2 (5 bases). CDR3 in amino acids: CASSLTAGSYNEQFF. Here the CDR3 DNA reads TGTGCCAGCAGCTTAACGGCGGGTTCCTACAATGAGCAGTTCTTC. The full variable domain, with the rest looked up from reference TRBV7-3 and TRBJ2-1, is GAGVSQTPSNKVTEKGKYVELRCDPISGHTALYWYRQSLGQGPEFLIYFQGTGAADDSGLPNDRFFAVRPEGSVSTLKIQRTERGDSAVYLCASSLTAGSYNEQFFGPGTRLTVL.